This TCR beta chain is from a study of shared clonotypes between healthy human individuals. Notes on the study in general: Larger estimated richness was generally recorded for naive subsets relative to memory subsets.

The V gene lost 7 bases and the J gene lost 0 bases, with 7 bases spanning the gap. The CDR3 runs 12 residues. The germline V gene has CDR1 SNHLY and CDR2 FYNNEI. Deep-level settings were used for running the assay. The protocol was immunoSEQ multiplex PCR, while the TCRdb copy is restricted to in-frame clones and leaves out a portion. In the table there are millions of clones, 90% to 95% of which are singletons. Of note for this clone: Its antigen is as yet unknown.

Sequencing used naive CD4+ T cells sorted from blood. Documented subset: CD45RA+ positively selected. This sequence joins TRBV2 and TRBJ2-7; D is unclear. This sequence was found in a man younger than 35 in good health. The DNA of the CDR3 is TGTGCCAGCAATACAAACTCCTACGAGCAGTACTTC. Protein sequence: CASNTNSYEQYF. The full variable domain, completed using reference TRBV2 and TRBJ2-7, is EPEVTQTPSHQVTQMGQEVILRCVPISNHLYFYWYRQILGQKVEFLVSFYNNEISEKSEIFDDQFSVERPDGSNFTLKIRSTKLEDSAMYFCASNTNSYEQYFGPGTRLTVT.